The text below deals with one T cell receptor (beta chain). Profiled with immunoSEQ multiplex PCR; TCRdb holds only in-frame clones, not every one. The table shows over 55,000 clones, with approximately 89% occurring only once. These data come from a study of OX40 agonist ivuxolimab in advanced cancers. The sequence derives from an adult with an advanced solid tumor such as melanoma, head and neck, liver or kidney cancer. Sequencing used CD4+ or CD8+ T cells sorted from blood, obtained in a trial of the OX40 agonist ivuxolimab.

The CDR3 bases are TGTGCCAGCTCACCAAAAACTGAAGCTTTCTTT. It is translated as CASSPKTEAFF. The chain joins TRBV18 to TRBJ1-1; no clear D gene. CDR3 length equals 11 residues. Germline CDR1 is KGHSH and CDR2 is LQKENI. Trimming left V 2 bases short and J 5 bases short, with 3 bases between.